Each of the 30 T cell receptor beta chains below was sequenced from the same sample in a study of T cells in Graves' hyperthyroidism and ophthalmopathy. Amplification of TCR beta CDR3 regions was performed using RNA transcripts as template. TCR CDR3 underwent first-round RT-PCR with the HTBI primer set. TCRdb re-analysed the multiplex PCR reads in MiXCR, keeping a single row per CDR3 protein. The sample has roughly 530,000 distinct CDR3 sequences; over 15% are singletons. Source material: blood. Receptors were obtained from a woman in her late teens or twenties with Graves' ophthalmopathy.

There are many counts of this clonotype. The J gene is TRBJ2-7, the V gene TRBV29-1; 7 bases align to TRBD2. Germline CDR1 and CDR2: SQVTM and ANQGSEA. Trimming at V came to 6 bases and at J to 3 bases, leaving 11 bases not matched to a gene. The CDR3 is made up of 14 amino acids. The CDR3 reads CSVGNPGLSYEQYF. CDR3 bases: TGCAGCGTGGGTAACCCGGGACTAAGCTACGAGCAGTACTTC.

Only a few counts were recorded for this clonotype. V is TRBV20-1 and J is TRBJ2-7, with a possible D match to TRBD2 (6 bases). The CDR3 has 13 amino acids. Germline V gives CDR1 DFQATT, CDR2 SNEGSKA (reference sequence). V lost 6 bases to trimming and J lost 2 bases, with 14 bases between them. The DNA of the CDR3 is TGCAGTGCAGTCCGGGACTTCCCCTACGAGCAGTACTTC. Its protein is CSAVRDFPYEQYF.

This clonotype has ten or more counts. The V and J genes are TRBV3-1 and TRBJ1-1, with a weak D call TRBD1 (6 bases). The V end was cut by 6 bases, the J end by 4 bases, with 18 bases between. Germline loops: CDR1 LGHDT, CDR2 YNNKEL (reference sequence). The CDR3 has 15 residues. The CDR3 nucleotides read TGTGCCAGCAGTCCGGGGCAGGGGCAGAGCACTGAAGCTTTCTTT. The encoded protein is CASSPGQGQSTEAFF.

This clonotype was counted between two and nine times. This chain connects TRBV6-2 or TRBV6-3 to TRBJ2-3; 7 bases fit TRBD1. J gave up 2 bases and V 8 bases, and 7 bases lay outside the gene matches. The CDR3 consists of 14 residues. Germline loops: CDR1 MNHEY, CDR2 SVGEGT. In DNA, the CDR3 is TGTGCCAGCGGTCAACAGGGGTACACAGATACGCAGTATTTT. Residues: CASGQQGYTDTQYF.

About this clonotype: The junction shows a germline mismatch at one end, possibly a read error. Here the CDR3 DNA reads TGTGCCACCAGGAGAGAGGGCTCTGGGGCCAACGTCCTGACTTTC. Protein sequence: CATRREGSGANVLTF. The chain couples TRBV15 to TRBJ2-6; possible D gene TRBD2, 5 bases. CDR1 is LNHNV, CDR2 YYDKDF, per germline (reference sequence). The CDR3 runs to 15 residues.

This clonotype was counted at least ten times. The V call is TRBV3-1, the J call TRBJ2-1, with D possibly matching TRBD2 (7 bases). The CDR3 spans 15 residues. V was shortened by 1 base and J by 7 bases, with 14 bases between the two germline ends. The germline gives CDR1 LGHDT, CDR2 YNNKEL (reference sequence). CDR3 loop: CASSQVGGAGNEQFF. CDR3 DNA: TGTGCCAGCAGCCAAGTGGGGGGGGCCGGGAATGAGCAGTTCTTC.

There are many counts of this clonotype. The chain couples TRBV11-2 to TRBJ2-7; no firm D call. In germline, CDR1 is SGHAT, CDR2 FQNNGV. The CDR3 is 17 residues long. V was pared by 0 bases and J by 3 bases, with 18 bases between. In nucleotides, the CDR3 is TGTGCCAGCAGCTTAGATCGGTGGACCTACTACCTCTACGAGCAGTACTTC. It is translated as CASSLDRWTYYLYEQYF.

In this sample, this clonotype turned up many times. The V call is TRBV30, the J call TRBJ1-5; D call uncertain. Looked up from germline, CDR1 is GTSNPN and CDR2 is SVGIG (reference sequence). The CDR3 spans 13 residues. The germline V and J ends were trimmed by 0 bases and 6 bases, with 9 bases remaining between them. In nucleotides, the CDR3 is TGTGCCTGGAGTGTTGGAGGCGGTCAGCCCCAGCATTTT. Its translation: CAWSVGGGQPQHF.

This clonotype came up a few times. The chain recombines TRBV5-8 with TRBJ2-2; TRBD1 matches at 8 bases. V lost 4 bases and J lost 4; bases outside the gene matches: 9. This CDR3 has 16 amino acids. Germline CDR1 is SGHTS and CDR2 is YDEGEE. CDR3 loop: CASSADRGSFTGELFF. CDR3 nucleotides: TGTGCCAGCAGCGCCGACAGGGGCTCGTTCACCGGGGAGCTGTTTTTT.

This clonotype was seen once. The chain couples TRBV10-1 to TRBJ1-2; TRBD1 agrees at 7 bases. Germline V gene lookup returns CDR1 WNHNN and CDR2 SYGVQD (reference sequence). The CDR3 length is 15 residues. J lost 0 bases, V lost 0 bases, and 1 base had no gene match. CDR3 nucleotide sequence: TGCGCCAGCAGTGAGTCGAGGGGGCCTAACTATGGCTACACCTTC. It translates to CASSESRGPNYGYTF.

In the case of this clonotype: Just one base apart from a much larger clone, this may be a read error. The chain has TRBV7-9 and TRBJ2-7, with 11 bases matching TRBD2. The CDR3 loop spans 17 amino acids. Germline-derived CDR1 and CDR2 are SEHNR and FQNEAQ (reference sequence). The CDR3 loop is CAGSPGLAGDTPYEQYF. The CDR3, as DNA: TGTGCCGGCAGCCCTGGACTAGCGGGTGATACCCCCTACGAGCAGTACTTC.

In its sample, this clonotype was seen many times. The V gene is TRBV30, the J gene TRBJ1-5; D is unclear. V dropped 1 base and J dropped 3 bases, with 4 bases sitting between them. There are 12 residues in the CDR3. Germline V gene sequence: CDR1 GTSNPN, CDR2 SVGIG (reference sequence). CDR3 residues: CAWSGDNQPQHF. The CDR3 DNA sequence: TGTGCCTGGAGTGGAGACAATCAGCCCCAGCATTTT.

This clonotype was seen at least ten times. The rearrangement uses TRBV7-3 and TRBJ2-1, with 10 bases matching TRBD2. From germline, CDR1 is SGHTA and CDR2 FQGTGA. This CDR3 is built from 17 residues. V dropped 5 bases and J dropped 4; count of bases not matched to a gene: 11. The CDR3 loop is CASSPNPSSGSYNEQFF. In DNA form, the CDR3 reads TGTGCCAGCAGCCCAAACCCCTCTAGCGGGAGTTACAATGAGCAGTTCTTC. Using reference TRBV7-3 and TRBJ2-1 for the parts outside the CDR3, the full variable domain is GAGVSQTPSNKVTEKGKYVELRCDPISGHTALYWYRQSLGQGPEFLIYFQGTGAADDSGLPNDRFFAVRPEGSVSTLKIQRTERGDSAVYLCASSPNPSSGSYNEQFFGPGTRLTVL.

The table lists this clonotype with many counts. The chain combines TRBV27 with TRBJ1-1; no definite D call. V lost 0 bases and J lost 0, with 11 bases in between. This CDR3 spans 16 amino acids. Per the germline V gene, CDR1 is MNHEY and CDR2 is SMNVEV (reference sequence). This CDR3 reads CASSLSSPQVNTEAFF. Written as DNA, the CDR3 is TGTGCCAGCAGTTTATCCTCCCCTCAGGTGAACACTGAAGCTTTCTTT.

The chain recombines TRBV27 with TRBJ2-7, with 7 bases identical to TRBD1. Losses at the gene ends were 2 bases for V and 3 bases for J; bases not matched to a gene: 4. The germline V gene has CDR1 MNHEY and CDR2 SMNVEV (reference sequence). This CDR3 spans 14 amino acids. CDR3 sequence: CASSLTGQIYEQYF. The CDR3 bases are TGTGCCAGCAGTTTAACGGGACAGATCTACGAGCAGTACTTC.

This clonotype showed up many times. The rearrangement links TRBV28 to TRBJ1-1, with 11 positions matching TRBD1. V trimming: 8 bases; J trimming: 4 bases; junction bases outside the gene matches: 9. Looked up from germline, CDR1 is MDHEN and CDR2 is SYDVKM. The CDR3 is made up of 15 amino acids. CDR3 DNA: TGTGCCAGCGCTGGGGGTGGGACAGGGGGCACTGAAGCTTTCTTT. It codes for CASAGGGTGGTEAFF.

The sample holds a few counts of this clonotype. CDR3 protein: CASTLGREGVDTQYF. CDR3 in DNA: TGTGCCAGCACCTTGGGACGGGAGGGCGTAGATACGCAGTATTTT. The chain links TRBV12-3 or TRBV12-4 to TRBJ2-3, with TRBD2 identical over 8 bases. V lost 7 bases to trimming and J lost 5 bases; unmatched junction nucleotides: 11. The CDR3 is 15 amino acids.

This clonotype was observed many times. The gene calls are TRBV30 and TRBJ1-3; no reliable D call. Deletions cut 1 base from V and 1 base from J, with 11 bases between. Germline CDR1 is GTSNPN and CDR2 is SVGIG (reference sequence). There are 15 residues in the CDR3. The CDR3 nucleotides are TGTGCCTGGAGTGATTCCGTCGGGTCTGGAAACACCATATATTTT. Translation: CAWSDSVGSGNTIYF.

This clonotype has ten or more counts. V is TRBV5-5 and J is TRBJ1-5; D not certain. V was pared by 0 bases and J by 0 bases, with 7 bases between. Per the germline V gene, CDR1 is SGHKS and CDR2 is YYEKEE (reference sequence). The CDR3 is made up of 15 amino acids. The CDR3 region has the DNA TGTGCCAGCAGCTTGGGGCTCAATAGCAATCAGCCCCAGCATTTT. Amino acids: CASSLGLNSNQPQHF.

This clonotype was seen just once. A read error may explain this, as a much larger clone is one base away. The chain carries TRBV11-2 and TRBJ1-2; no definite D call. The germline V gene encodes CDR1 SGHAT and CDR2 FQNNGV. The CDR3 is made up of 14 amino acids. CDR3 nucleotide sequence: TGTGCCAGCAGCTTAGAAGGCAGAATGGGTGGCTACGCCTTC. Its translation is CASSLEGRMGGYAF.

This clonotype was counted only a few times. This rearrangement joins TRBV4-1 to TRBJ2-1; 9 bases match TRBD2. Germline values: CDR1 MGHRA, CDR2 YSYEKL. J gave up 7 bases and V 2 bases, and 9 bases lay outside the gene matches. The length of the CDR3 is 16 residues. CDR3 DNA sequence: TGCGCCAGCAGCCAACCCGGGACTAGCCTTATAAATGAGCAGTTCTTC. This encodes CASSQPGTSLINEQFF.

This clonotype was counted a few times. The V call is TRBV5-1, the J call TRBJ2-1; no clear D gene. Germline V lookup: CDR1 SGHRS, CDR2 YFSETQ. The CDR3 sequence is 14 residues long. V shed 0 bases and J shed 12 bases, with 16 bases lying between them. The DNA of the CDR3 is TGCGCCAGCAGCTTGGTGTTCCCCTTAGTTGCGCAGTTCTTC. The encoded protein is CASSLVFPLVAQFF.

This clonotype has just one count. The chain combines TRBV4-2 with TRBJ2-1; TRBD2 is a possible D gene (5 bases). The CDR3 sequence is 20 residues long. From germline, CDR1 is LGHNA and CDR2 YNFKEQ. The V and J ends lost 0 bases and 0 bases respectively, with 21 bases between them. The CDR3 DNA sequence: TGTGCCAGCAGCCAAGATGGTAGGAGCGGAGTGGGCCCCTCCTACAATGAGCAGTTCTTC. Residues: CASSQDGRSGVGPSYNEQFF.

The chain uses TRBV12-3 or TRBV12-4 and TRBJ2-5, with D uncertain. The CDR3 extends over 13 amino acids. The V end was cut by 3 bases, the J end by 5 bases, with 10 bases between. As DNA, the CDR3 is TGTGCCAGCAGTTTTTGGCAGGTTGAGACCCAGTACTTC. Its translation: CASSFWQVETQYF.

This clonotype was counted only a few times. The CDR3 DNA reads TGTGCCATCAGATACGGACCCAGTAATTCACCCCTCCACTTT. Translation: CAIRYGPSNSPLHF. This rearrangement joins TRBV10-3 to TRBJ1-6, with D hard to call. This CDR3 is 14 amino acids long. Germline CDR1 reads ENHRY; CDR2 reads SYGVKD. V shed 6 bases and J shed 6 bases, with 12 bases lying between them.

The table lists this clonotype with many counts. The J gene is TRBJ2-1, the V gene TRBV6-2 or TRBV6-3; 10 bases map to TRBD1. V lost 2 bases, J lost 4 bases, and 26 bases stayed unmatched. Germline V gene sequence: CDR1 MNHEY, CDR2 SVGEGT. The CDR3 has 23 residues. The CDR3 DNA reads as TGTGCCAGCAGTTACGCGAGGGACAGGGGCTCGCGTGGCAGGTGGGAGAGGTACAATGAGCAGTTCTTC. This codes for CASSYARDRGSRGRWERYNEQFF.

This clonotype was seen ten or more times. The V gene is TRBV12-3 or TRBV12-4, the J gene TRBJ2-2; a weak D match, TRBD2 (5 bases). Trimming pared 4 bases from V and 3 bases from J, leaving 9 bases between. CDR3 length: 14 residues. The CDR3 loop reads CASSSGLYTGELFF. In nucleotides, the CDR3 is TGTGCCAGCAGTTCCGGACTCTACACCGGGGAGCTGTTTTTT.

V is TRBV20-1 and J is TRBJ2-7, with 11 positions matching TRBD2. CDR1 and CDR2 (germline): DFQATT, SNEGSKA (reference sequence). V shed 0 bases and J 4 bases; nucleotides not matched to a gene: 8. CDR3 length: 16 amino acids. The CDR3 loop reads CSARDRSGRAVYEQYF. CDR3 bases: TGCAGTGCTAGAGATCGTAGCGGGAGGGCCGTTTACGAGCAGTACTTC.

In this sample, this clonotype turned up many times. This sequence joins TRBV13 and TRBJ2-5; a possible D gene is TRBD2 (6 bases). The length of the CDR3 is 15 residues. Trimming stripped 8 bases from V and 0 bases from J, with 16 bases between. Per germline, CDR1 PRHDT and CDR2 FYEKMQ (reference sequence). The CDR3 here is CASSRVAVHQETQYF. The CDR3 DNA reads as TGTGCCAGCTCGAGGGTAGCGGTGCACCAAGAGACCCAGTACTTC. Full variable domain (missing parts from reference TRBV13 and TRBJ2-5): AAGVIQSPRHLIKEKRETATLKCYPIPRHDTVYWYQQGPGQDPQFLISFYEKMQSDKGSIPDRFSAQQFSDYHSELNMSSLELGDSALYFCASSRVAVHQETQYFGPGTRLLVL.

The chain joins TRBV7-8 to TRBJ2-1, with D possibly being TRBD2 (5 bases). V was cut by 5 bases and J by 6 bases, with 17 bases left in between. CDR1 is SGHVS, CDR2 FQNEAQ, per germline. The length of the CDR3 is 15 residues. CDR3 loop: CASSRGPGGGNEQFF. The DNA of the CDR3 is TGTGCCAGCAGCCGAGGTCCAGGAGGAGGCAATGAGCAGTTCTTC.